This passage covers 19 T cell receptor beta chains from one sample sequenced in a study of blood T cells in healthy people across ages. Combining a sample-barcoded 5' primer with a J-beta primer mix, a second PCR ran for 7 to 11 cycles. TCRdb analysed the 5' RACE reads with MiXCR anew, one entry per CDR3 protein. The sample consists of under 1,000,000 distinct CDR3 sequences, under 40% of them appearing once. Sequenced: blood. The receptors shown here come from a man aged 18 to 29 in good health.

CDR3 DNA sequence: TGCGCCAGCAGGGACTTCGGGACCCTACGGGCAGATACGCAGTATTTT. Its translation is CASRDFGTLRADTQYF. This chain uses TRBV5-1 with TRBJ2-3; either TRBD1 or TRBD2 may supply D (5 bases each). Germline CDR1 and CDR2: SGHRS and YFSETQ. The CDR3 totals 16 residues. Trimming removed 5 bases at V and 4 bases at J, with 20 bases between.

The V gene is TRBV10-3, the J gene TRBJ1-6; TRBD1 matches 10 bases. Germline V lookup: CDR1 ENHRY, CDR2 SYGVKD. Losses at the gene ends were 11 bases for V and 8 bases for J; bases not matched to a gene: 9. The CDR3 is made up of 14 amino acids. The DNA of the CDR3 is TGTGCCGCATGGGGAGGGACAGGGGATTCACCCCTCCACTTT. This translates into CAAWGGTGDSPLHF.

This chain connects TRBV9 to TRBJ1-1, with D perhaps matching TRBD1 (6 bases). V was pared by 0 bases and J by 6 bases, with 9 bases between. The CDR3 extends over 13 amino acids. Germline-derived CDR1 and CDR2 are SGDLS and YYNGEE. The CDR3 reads CASSVGSGAEAFF. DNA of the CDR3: TGTGCCAGCAGCGTAGGTTCAGGGGCTGAAGCTTTCTTT.

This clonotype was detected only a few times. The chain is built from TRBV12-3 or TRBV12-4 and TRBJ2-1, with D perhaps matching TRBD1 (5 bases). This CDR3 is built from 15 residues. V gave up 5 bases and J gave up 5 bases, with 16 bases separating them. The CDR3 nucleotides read TGTGCCAGCAGTCCCGCCCAGGACATTGACAATGAGCAGTTCTTC. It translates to CASSPAQDIDNEQFF.

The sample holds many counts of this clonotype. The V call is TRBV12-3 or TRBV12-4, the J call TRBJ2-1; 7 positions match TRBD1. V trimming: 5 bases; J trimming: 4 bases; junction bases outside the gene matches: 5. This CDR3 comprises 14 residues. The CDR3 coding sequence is TGTGCCAGCAGTACCCCGGGACAGTACAATGAGCAGTTCTTC. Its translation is CASSTPGQYNEQFF.

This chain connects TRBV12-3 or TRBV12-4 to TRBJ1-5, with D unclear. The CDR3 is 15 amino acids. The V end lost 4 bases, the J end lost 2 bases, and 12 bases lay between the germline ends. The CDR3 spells CASSSDGDRNQPQHF. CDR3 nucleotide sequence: TGTGCCAGCAGTTCCGACGGGGATCGCAATCAGCCCCAGCATTTT.

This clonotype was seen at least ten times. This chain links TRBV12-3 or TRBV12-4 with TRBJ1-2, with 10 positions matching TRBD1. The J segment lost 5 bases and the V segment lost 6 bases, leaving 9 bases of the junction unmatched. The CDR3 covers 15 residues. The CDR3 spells CASSPGTGDIYGYTF. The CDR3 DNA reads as TGTGCCAGCAGCCCCGGGACAGGGGATATTTATGGCTACACCTTC.

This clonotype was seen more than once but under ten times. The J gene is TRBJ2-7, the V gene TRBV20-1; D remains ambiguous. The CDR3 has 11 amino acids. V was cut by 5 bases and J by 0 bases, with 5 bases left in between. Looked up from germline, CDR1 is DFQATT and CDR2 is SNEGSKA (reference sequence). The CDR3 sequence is CSASSSYEQYF. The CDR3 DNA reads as TGCAGTGCTTCCTCCTCCTACGAGCAGTACTTC.

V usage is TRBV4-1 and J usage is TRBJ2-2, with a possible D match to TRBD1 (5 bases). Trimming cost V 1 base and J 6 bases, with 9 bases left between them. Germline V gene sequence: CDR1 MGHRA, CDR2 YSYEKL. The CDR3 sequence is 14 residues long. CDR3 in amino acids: CASSQVTASGELFF. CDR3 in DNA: TGCGCCAGCAGCCAAGTGACAGCCTCCGGGGAGCTGTTTTTT.

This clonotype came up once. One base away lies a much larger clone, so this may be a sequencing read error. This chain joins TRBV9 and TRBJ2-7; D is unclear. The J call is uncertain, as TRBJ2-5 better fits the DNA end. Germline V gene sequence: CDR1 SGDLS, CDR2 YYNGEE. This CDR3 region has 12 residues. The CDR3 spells CASGVGGETQYF. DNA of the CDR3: TGTGCCAGCGGCGTAGGCGGAGAGACCCAGTACTTC.

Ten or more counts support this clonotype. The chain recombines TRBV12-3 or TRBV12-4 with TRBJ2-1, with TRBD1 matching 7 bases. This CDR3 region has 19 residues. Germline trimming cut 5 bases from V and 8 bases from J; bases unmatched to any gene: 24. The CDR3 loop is CASSPPGRQGPYGCDEQFF. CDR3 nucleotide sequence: TGTGCCAGCAGTCCTCCGGGCCGACAGGGACCCTACGGGTGCGATGAGCAGTTCTTC.

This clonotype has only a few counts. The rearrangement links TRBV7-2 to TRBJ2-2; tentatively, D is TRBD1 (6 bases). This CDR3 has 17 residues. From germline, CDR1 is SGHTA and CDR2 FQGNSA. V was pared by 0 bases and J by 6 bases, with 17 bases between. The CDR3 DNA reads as TGTGCCAGCAGCTTAGCGGTTAGCAGGGGACCCGCCGGGGAGCTGTTTTTT. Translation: CASSLAVSRGPAGELFF.

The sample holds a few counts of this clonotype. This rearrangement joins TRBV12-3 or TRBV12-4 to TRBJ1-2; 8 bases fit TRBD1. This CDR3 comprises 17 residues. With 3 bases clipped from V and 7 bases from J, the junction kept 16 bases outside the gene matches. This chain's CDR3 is CASSFRDRGLQDAGYTF. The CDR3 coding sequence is TGTGCCAGCAGTTTCCGAGACAGGGGCCTCCAGGATGCTGGCTACACCTTC.

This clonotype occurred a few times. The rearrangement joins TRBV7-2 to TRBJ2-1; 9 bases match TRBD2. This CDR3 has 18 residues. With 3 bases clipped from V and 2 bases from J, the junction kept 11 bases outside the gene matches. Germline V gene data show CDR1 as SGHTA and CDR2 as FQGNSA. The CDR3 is CASSFDPTSGYTYNEQFF. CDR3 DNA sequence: TGTGCCAGCAGCTTTGACCCAACTAGCGGGTATACCTACAATGAGCAGTTCTTC.

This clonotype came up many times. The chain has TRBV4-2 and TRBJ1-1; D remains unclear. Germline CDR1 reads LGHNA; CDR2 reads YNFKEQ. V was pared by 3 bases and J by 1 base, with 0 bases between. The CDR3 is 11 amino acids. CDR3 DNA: TGTGCCAGCAGCCAGAACACTGAAGCTTTCTTT. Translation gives CASSQNTEAFF.

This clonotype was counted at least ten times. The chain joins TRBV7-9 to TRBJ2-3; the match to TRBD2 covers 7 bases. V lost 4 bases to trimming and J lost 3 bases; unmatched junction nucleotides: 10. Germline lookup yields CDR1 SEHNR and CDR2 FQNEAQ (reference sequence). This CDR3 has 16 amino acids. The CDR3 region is CASSSRRLAVTDTQYF. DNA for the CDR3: TGTGCCAGCAGCTCGCGGAGGCTAGCGGTGACAGATACGCAGTATTTT.

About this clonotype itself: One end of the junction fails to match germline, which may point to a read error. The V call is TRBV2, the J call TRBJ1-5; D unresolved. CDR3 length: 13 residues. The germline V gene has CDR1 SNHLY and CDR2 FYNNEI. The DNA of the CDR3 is TGTGCCGGCAGGTGGGATTACAATCAGCCCCAGCATTTT. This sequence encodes CAGRWDYNQPQHF. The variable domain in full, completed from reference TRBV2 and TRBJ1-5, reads EPEVTQTPSHQVTQMGQEVILRCVPISNHLYFYWYRQILGQKVEFLVSFYNNEISEKSEIFDDQFSVERPDGSNFTLKIRSTKLEDSAMYFCAGRWDYNQPQHFGDGTRLSIL.

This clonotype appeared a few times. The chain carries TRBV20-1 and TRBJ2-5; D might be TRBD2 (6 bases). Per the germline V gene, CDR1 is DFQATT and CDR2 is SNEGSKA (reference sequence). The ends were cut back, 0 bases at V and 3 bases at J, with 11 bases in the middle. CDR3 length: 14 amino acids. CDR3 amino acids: CSARDPGGEETQYF. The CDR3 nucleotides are TGCAGTGCTAGAGATCCAGGCGGGGAAGAGACCCAGTACTTC.

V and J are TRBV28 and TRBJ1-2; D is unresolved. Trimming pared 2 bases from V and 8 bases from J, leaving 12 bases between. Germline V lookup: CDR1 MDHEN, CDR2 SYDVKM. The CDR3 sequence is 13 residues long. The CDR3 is CASSLAVRRGYTF. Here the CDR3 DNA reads TGTGCCAGCAGTTTAGCGGTGAGAAGGGGCTACACCTTC.